This is a list of T cell receptor beta chains from one sample in a study of blood T cell repertoires in COVID-19. Sequencing used immunoSEQ multiplex PCR; TCRdb keeps in-frame clones, though not all of them. The profile shows a few hundred thousand clones, around 80% of them singletons. Sequenced sample: peripheral blood. All receptors derive from a man aged 50-60 years with active or convalescent COVID-19. The CDR3 runs from the conserved cysteine through the conserved F or W. A D gene is named only where the DNA matches it firmly. Expanded clones are given a class, and other clones once, few, many or no size at all.

NA	TRBV7-3	TRBD2	TRBJ2-1	CASSSQAGSSYNEQFF	TGTGCCAGCAGCTCTCAAGCGGGATCTTCCTACAATGAGCAGTTCTTC
few	TRBV6-2/TRBV6-3	TRBD1	TRBJ1-1	CASSLQGANTEAFF	TGTGCCAGCAGCTTGCAGGGGGCGAACACTGAAGCTTTCTTT
NA	TRBV4-3	TRBD1	TRBJ2-7	CASSQDGAGGLYEQYF	TGCGCCAGCAGCCAAGATGGTGCAGGGGGATTGTACGAGCAGTACTTC
NA	TRBV27	TRBD1	TRBJ1-2	CASSTAPGQGDNTF	TGTGCCAGCAGCACAGCCCCCGGACAGGGAGATAACACCTTC
NA	TRBV21-1	NA	TRBJ1-5	CASSKEAQGSNQPQHF	TGTGCCAGCAGCAAAGAGGCACAGGGGAGCAATCAGCCCCAGCATTTT
NA	TRBV18	TRBD1	TRBJ2-5	CASSPPSWTGIQETQYF	TGTGCCAGCTCACCACCCTCCTGGACAGGAATCCAAGAGACCCAGTACTTC
NA	TRBV18	NA	TRBJ2-1	CASSPSRDVNEQFF	TGTGCCAGCTCACCAAGTCGGGATGTCAATGAGCAGTTCTTC
NA	TRBV19	NA	TRBJ1-5	CASSGQGGVQPQHF	TGTGCCAGTAGTGGGCAGGGCGGCGTTCAGCCCCAGCATTTT
NA	TRBV6-2/TRBV6-3	TRBD1	TRBJ2-4	CASSYLPTGVKNIQYF	TGTGCCAGCAGTTACCTCCCCACAGGGGTAAAAAACATTCAGTACTTC
NA	TRBV5-5	TRBD2	TRBJ2-7	CASSLGLAGTYEQYF	TGTGCCAGCAGCCTGGGGCTAGCGGGGACCTACGAGCAGTACTTC
NA	TRBV20-1	NA	TRBJ2-7	CSASDDGSTYEQYF	TGCAGTGCTAGTGACGATGGCAGTACCTACGAGCAGTACTTC
NA	TRBV5-1	TRBD1	TRBJ1-4	CASSLAWQGVSEKLFF	TGCGCCAGCAGCTTGGCCTGGCAGGGGGTCAGTGAAAAACTGTTTTTT
once	TRBV3-1/TRBV3-2	NA	TRBJ1-4	CASSQDRGGLFF	TGTGCCAGCAGCCAAGACAGGGGCGGACTGTTTTTT
NA	TRBV4-2	TRBD1	TRBJ1-6	CASSPGGPSDSPLHF	TGTGCCAGCAGCCCAGGGGGTCCATCAGATTCACCCCTCCACTTT
few	TRBV5-1	NA	TRBJ1-4	CASSLDGSDEKLFF	TGCGCCAGCAGCTTGGACGGGAGTGATGAAAAACTGTTTTTT
NA	TRBV5-5	NA	TRBJ1-4	CASSLGLLNEKLFF	TGTGCCAGCAGCTTAGGACTCCTAAATGAAAAACTGTTTTTT
NA	TRBV7-2	NA	TRBJ1-1	CASSLASGNTEAFF	TGTGCCAGCAGCTTAGCTTCAGGGAACACTGAAGCTTTCTTT
NA	TRBV19	TRBD1	TRBJ1-2	CASRYGGTAPYGYTF	TGTGCCAGTCGGTACGGTGGGACAGCTCCATATGGCTACACCTTC
NA	TRBV19	TRBD1	TRBJ2-3	CASSTRQGADTQYF	TGTGCCAGTAGTACCAGACAGGGCGCAGATACGCAGTATTTT
few	TRBV5-1	NA	TRBJ2-5	CASSSKTGTALGGSQETQYF	TGCGCCAGCAGCTCGAAAACCGGGACAGCTCTAGGAGGGAGCCAAGAGACCCAGTACTTC
NA	TRBV7-3	NA	TRBJ2-1	CASSSLERNEQFF	TGTGCCAGCAGCTCCTTAGAGCGGAATGAGCAGTTCTTC
NA	TRBV4-2	NA	TRBJ1-1	CASSQVGESNTEAFF	TGTGCCAGCAGCCAAGTCGGAGAATCGAACACTGAAGCTTTCTTT
NA	TRBV6-5	NA	TRBJ1-2	CASSHSGGREGYGYTF	TGTGCCAGCAGTCACTCCGGAGGGAGGGAAGGGTATGGCTACACCTTC
NA	TRBV7-8	NA	TRBJ2-7	CASSLALDSRSYEQYF	TGTGCCAGCAGCTTAGCGCTGGACAGCCGGAGCTACGAGCAGTACTTC
NA	TRBV15	NA	TRBJ1-1	CATSRMGGGYTEAFF	TGTGCCACCAGCAGGATGGGGGGAGGGTACACTGAAGCTTTCTTT
few	TRBV23-1	TRBD2	TRBJ2-3	CASSFNEGLANTDTQYF	TGCGCCAGCAGCTTTAATGAGGGACTAGCGAATACAGATACGCAGTATTTT
NA	TRBV3-1/TRBV3-2	NA	TRBJ1-6	CASSPGGRADNSPLHF	TGTGCCAGCAGCCCCGGGGGTAGGGCAGATAATTCACCCCTCCACTTT
NA	TRBV27	NA	TRBJ1-2	CASSRQGSYGYTF	TGTGCCAGCTCCCGGCAGGGGAGCTATGGCTACACCTTC
NA	TRBV5-4	TRBD2	TRBJ2-5	CASSDVLAGGLETQYF	TGTGCCAGCTCCGACGTTCTAGCGGGGGGGCTAGAGACCCAGTACTTC
once	TRBV7-7	TRBD2	TRBJ2-1	CASSPGLADYNEQFF	TGTGCCAGCAGCCCAGGACTAGCAGACTACAATGAGCAGTTCTTC
NA	TRBV19	TRBD2	TRBJ2-1	CASRWTSGRDSYNEQFF	TGTGCCAGTAGGTGGACTAGCGGGAGGGACTCCTACAATGAGCAGTTCTTC
NA	TRBV7-3	TRBD2	TRBJ2-3	CASSAGLVPDTQYF	TGTGCCAGCAGCGCCGGACTAGTGCCAGATACGCAGTATTTT
NA	TRBV27	TRBD2	TRBJ2-5	CASSLKDPRGALGETQYF	TGTGCCAGCAGCCTGAAAGACCCGCGGGGGGCTCTTGGGGAGACCCAGTACTTC
NA	TRBV2	NA	TRBJ2-3	CAGGQRTDTQYF	TGTGCCGGCGGACAGCGCACAGATACGCAGTATTTT
NA	TRBV4-3	TRBD1	TRBJ1-2	CASSLQGTGGGGYTF	TGCGCCAGCAGCCTCCAAGGGACAGGGGGCGGTGGCTACACCTTC
NA	TRBV4-1	TRBD1	TRBJ1-2	CASSQEDRGVGYTF	TGCGCCAGCAGCCAAGAGGACAGGGGAGTTGGCTACACCTTC
NA	TRBV11-2	NA	TRBJ1-4	CASSPRGREKLFF	TGTGCCAGCAGCCCACGGGGGAGGGAAAAACTGTTTTTT
NA	TRBV9	TRBD2	TRBJ2-5	CASSGERGGQETQYF	TGTGCCAGCAGCGGCGAGCGGGGGGGCCAAGAGACCCAGTACTTC
NA	TRBV5-1	NA	TRBJ1-4	CASRLLTDYNEKLFF	TGCGCCAGCAGACTACTGACGGACTATAATGAAAAACTGTTTTTT
once	TRBV12-3/TRBV12-4	TRBD1	TRBJ1-2	CASRRQGGGYTF	TGTGCCAGCAGGAGACAGGGTGGTGGCTACACCTTC
NA	TRBV2	TRBD2	TRBJ2-3	CASSESPSGGADTQYF	TGTGCCAGCAGTGAGTCGCCTAGCGGGGGCGCAGATACGCAGTATTTT
NA	TRBV7-3	NA	TRBJ1-1	CASSSGPGQEAFF	TGTGCCAGCAGCTCTGGTCCGGGACAAGAAGCTTTCTTT
NA	TRBV6-5	TRBD1	TRBJ1-2	CASSQSPDRGYGYTF	TGTGCCAGCAGCCAAAGTCCGGACAGGGGCTACGGCTACACCTTC
once	TRBV2	TRBD1	TRBJ1-2	CASRLTGGDYGYTF	TGTGCCAGCAGGCTGACAGGGGGCGACTATGGCTACACCTTC
NA	TRBV11-2	NA	TRBJ1-5	CASSFRGSNQPQHF	TGTGCCAGCAGCTTCAGGGGAAGCAATCAGCCCCAGCATTTT
NA	TRBV7-3	TRBD1	TRBJ2-1	CASSATTGGLGFF	TGTGCCAGCAGCGCTACCACAGGGGGCCTCGGGTTCTTC
NA	TRBV4-2	NA	TRBJ1-1	CASSQAGARATEAFF	TGTGCCAGCAGCCAAGCAGGGGCGCGTGCCACTGAAGCTTTCTTT
NA	TRBV7-9	TRBD1	TRBJ1-2	CASSSQDRGPGYTF	TGTGCCAGCAGCTCCCAGGACAGGGGGCCCGGCTACACCTTC
NA	TRBV7-9	TRBD1	TRBJ2-1	CASSFGRGLRNEQFF	TGTGCCAGCAGCTTCGGTAGGGGGCTAAGGAATGAGCAGTTCTTC
once	TRBV28	NA	TRBJ1-4	CASEGNNEKLFF	TGTGCCAGCGAGGGAAATAATGAAAAACTGTTTTTT
NA	TRBV2	NA	TRBJ2-4	CASSEALPGFNIQYF	TGTGCCAGCAGTGAAGCGCTCCCAGGGTTCAACATTCAGTACTTC
NA	TRBV6-6	NA	TRBJ1-1	CASSYISRNTEAFF	TGTGCCAGCAGTTACATCTCCAGGAACACTGAAGCTTTCTTT
NA	TRBV5-1	NA	TRBJ1-1	CASSFSGGNTEAFF	TGCGCCAGCAGCTTTAGCGGGGGGAACACTGAAGCTTTCTTT
NA	TRBV19	NA	TRBJ2-2	CASSFQDGELFF	TGTGCCAGTAGTTTTCAGGACGGGGAGCTGTTTTTT